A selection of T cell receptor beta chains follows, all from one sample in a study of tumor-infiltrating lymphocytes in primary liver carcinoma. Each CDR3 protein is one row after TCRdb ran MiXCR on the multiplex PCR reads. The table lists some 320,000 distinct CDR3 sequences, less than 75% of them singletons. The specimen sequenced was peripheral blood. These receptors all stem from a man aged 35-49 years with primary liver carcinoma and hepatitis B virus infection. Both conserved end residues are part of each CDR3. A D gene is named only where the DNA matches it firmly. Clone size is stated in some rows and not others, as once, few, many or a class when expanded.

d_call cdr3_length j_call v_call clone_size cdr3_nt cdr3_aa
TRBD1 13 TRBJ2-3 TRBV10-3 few TGTGTCAGTAACAGGGGGCCGGCGGATACGCAGTATTTT CVSNRGPADTQYF
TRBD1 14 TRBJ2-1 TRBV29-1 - TGCAGCGCCGCCGGGACAGAGGATGGCAATGAGCAGTTCTTC CSAAGTEDGNEQFF
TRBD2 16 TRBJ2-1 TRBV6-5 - TGTACCAGCAGTTATATGTCGGCTAGCGGGAAGGTTGAGCAGTTCTTC CTSSYMSASGKVEQFF
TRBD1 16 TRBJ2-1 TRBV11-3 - TGTGCCAGCAGCCTAGGGGGAGGACAGGGGTACAATGAGGAGTTCTTC CASSLGGGQGYNEEFF
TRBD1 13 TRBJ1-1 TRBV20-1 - TGCAGTGCTAGGACAGGGCAGAACACTGAAGCTTTCTTT CSARTGQNTEAFF
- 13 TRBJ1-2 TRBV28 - TGTGCCAGCAGTTTAAGATCAGGGGTGGGCTACACCTTC CASSLRSGVGYTF
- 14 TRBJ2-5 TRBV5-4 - TGTGCCAGGAGCTTGGACACAAGGCAAGAGACCCAGTACTTC CARSLDTRQETQYF
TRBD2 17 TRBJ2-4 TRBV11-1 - TGTGTCAGCAGCTTTCCCGTGACTAGCGGGACTAAAAACATTCAGTACTTC CVSSFPVTSGTKNIQYF
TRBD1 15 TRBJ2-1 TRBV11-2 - TGTGCTAGCAGCAGAGACAGGGGGAGTTACAATGAGCTGTTCTTC CASSRDRGSYNELFF
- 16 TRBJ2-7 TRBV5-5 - TGTGCCAGCAGCTTTGGGGGCCGGGGGGTATCCTACGAGCAGTACTTC CASSFGGRGVSYEQYF
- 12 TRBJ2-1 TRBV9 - TGTGCCAGCAGTGTGAAGAGCAATGAGCAGTTCTTC CASSVKSNEQFF
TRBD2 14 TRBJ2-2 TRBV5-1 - TGCGCCAGCAGCTTAACTAGCGGGGCCGGGGAGCTGTTTTTT CASSLTSGAGELFF
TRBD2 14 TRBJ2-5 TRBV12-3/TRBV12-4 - TGTGTCAGCAGTCCCAGCAGCGGGACGGAGGCCCAGTACTTC CVSSPSSGTEAQYF
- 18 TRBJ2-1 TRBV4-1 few TGCGCCAGCAGCTCCAGAACTCTCAGGGGTGGGGTCTACTATGAGCAGTTCTTC CASSSRTLRGGVYYEQFF
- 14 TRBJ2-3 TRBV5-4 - TGTGCCAGCAGCTTACACTCCGCCACAGATACGCAGTATTTT CASSLHSATDTQYF
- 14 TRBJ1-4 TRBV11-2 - TGTGCCAGCAGCATAGGACAGTCTAATGAAAAACTGTTTTTT CASSIGQSNEKLFF
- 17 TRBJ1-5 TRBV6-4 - TGTGCCAGTATGTGCCTACAGGTTCCCCGTAGCAATCAGCCCCAGCATTTT CASMCLQVPRSNQPQHF
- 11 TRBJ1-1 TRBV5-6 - TGTGCCGGCACCCTACTGGGGGAAGCTTTCTTT CAGTLLGEAFF
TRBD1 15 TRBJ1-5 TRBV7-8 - TGTGACAGCAGCTTTTACCGGGACAGCAGCCAGCCCCAGCATTTT CDSSFYRDSSQPQHF
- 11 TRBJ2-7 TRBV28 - TGTGCCAGCAGCGGACGGTACAAGCAGTACTTC CASSGRYKQYF
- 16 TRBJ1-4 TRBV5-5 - TGTGCCAGCAGCTTGGGTTTGAGGGCCACTAATGAAAAACTGTTTTTT CASSLGLRATNEKLFF
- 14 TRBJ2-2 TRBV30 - TGTGCCTGGAGTGGTCTCGTGGGGGCCGGGGGGCTGTTTTTT CAWSGLVGAGGLFF
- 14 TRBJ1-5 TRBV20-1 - TGCAGTGCTAGAGTAACCGGGACCACCCGGCCCCAGCATTTT CSARVTGTTRPQHF
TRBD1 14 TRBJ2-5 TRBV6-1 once TGTGACAGCAGCCGGGACAGAGGGCGAGAGACCCAGTACTTC CDSSRDRGRETQYF
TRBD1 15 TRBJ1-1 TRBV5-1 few TGCGCCAGCAGTGATGACAGGGAACTAAACACTGAAGCTTTCTTT CASSDDRELNTEAFF
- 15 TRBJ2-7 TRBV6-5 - TGTGCCAGCAGTTACTCGCCCCATGATGGCTACGAGCAGTACTTC CASSYSPHDGYEQYF
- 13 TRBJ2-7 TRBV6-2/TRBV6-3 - TGTGCCAGCTGCCCTGTGGATAAAATGTATCAGTACTTC CASCPVDKMYQYF
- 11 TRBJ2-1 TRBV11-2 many TGTGCCAGCACGACGGGGTGGGAGCAGTTCTTC CASTTGWEQFF
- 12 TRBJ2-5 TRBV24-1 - TGTGCCACCAGTGATTTAGAGGAGGCCCAGTACTTC CATSDLEEAQYF
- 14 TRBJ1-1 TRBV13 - TGTGCCAGCAGCTCGCCCCAGGAGAACATTGAAGCTTTCTTT CASSSPQENIEAFF
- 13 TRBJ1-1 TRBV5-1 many TGCGCCAGCAGCTTGGGTGGGGGCACTGAAGCTTTCTTT CASSLGGGTEAFF
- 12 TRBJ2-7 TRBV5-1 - TGCGCCAGCAGCTTGGTGGTCGGCGAGCAGTGCTTC CASSLVVGEQCF
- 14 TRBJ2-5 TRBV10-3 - TGTGCCATCAGTGAAGACAGGTATCAAGAGACCCAGTACTTC CAISEDRYQETQYF
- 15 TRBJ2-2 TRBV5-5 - TGTGCCAGCAGCTTGGGTCATCTGAACACCGGGAAGCTGTTTTTT CASSLGHLNTGKLFF
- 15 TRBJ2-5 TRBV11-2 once TGTGCAAACAAGTCAGGGGTCGGGATACAAGAGACCCAGTACTTC CANKSGVGIQETQYF
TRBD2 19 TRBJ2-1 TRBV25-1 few TGTGCCAGCAGTGCCCGACCCGGGACTAGCGGGGGCCTTTACAATGAGCAGTTCTTC CASSARPGTSGGLYNEQFF
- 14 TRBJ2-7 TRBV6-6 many TGTGCCAGCAGTTACGTGGGGGCCTCCTACGAGCAGTACTTC CASSYVGASYEQYF
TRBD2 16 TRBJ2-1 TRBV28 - TGTGCTAGCAGTCCCCTCTGTTTAGCGGGAGATAGTGAGCAGTTCTTC CASSPLCLAGDSEQFF
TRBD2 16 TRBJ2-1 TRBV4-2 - TGTGCCAGCAACCAACGACTAGCGGGAAGTTACAATGAGCAGTTCTTC CASNQRLAGSYNEQFF
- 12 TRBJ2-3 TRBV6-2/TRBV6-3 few TGTGCCAGCACCCGATTTGGCGCTACGCAGTATTTT CASTRFGATQYF
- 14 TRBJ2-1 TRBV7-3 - TGTGCCAGCAGCTTCGGGAGAGGGGGAAATGAGCAGTTCTTC CASSFGRGGNEQFF